What follows are 16 T cell receptor beta chains derived from one specimen sequenced in a study of CXCR3-negative and CXCR3-positive naive CD8 T cells. Points from the study as a whole: Hydrophobicity was higher for TRB CDR3s found in CXCR3-positive naive cells than in CXCR3-negative naive cells.

Each TRB cDNA library was prepared by 5' RACE (with UMI labels). After re-calling the 5' RACE reads, TCRdb lists one entry per CDR3 protein, DNA absent. This listing includes approximately 65,000 distinct CDR3 sequences. For these TCRs, the target antigens are not known. The source material was naive CXCR3+ CD8+ T cells from blood. The subset denotes: CD45RO-CCR7+CD27+CD95- naive CD8+ T cells expressing CXCR3 (TNR3+). The origin of the receptors is a human donor in good health. Some clones in this sample may be carry-over from other donors' samples.

CDR3 region: CASSLSRGGRSEQFF. V is TRBV7-8 and J is TRBJ2-1; the D call from TCRdb, TRBD1, cannot be confirmed without DNA. This CDR3 is built from 15 residues. Per germline, CDR1 SGHVS and CDR2 FQNEAQ.

This rearrangement joins TRBV20-1 to TRBJ2-1; TCRdb designates TRBD1, a call that cannot be tested without DNA. The germline CDR1 and CDR2 sequences are DFQATT and SNEGSKA (reference sequence). The CDR3 covers 17 residues. The CDR3 is CSARDQSSGGFYNEQFF.

The CDR3 spells CASITLGAAKETQYF. The chain is built from TRBV28 and TRBJ2-5; checking the TCRdb D call of TRBD1 is not possible without DNA. The CDR3 has 15 residues. From germline, CDR1 is MDHEN and CDR2 SYDVKM.

The V and J genes are TRBV3-1 and TRBJ1-6; without DNA, the TCRdb call of TRBD1 cannot be checked. This CDR3 contains 18 residues. CDR1 is LGHDT, CDR2 YNNKEL, per germline (reference sequence). CDR3 sequence reads: CASSHTTDSRGGGSPLHF. Together with reference TRBV3-1 and TRBJ1-6, the CDR3 gives the full variable domain: DTAVSQTPKYLVTQMGNDKSIKCEQNLGHDTMYWYKQDSKKFLKIMFSYNNKELIINETVPNRFSPKSPDKAHLNLHINSLELGDSAVYFCASSHTTDSRGGGSPLHFGNGTRLTVT.

V usage is TRBV19 and J usage is TRBJ2-7; TCRdb outputs TRBD2, but without DNA this stays unchecked. This CDR3 spans 14 amino acids. CDR1 and CDR2 (germline): LNHDA, SQIVND (reference sequence). CDR3 sequence reads: CASSIAGGPYEQYF.

V gene TRBV12-3 or TRBV12-4 combines with J gene TRBJ1-4. The CDR3 spans 12 residues. CDR3 region: CASSALEEKLFF.

The chain recombines TRBV7-9 with TRBJ2-7; TCRdb indicates TRBD1, and absent DNA this call remains unverified. This CDR3 is built from 16 residues. In germline, CDR1 is SEHNR, CDR2 FQNEAQ (reference sequence). The CDR3 loop reads CASSGTKGPGSYEQYF.

V is TRBV6-6 and J is TRBJ2-3; TCRdb's D call of TRBD2 is untestable without DNA. Looked up from germline, CDR1 is MNHNY and CDR2 is SVGAGI (reference sequence). The CDR3 has 17 residues. This CDR3 is CASSYPEGGASTDTQYF.

The CDR3 spells CASTKGGGSTYNEQFF. This rearrangement joins TRBV7-2 to TRBJ2-1; as DNA is missing, the TRBD1 call by TCRdb cannot be tested. Germline CDR1 and CDR2: SGHTA and FQGNSA. This CDR3 comprises 16 residues.

The rearrangement joins TRBV7-2 to TRBJ2-1. The germline V gene has CDR1 SGHTA and CDR2 FQGNSA. The CDR3 extends over 14 amino acids. CDR3 sequence reads: CASSLDGVYNEQFF.

V usage is TRBV28 and J usage is TRBJ2-1. This CDR3 is built from 14 residues. Germline lookup yields CDR1 MDHEN and CDR2 SYDVKM. The CDR3 loop reads CASSFRGLYNEQFF.

The chain combines TRBV7-3 with TRBJ2-7; the TCRdb call, TRBD1, lacks DNA for checking. Per germline, CDR1 SGHTA and CDR2 FQGTGA. This CDR3 is built from 16 residues. CDR3 protein: CASSSDRDGSSYEQYF.

The CDR3 loop reads CSASRTGADYNEQFF. The rearrangement joins TRBV20-1 to TRBJ2-1; as DNA is missing, the TRBD1 call by TCRdb cannot be tested. The CDR3 is 15 residues long. Looked up from germline, CDR1 is DFQATT and CDR2 is SNEGSKA (reference sequence).

The gene calls are TRBV29-1 and TRBJ2-2. The CDR3 contains 13 residues. Germline V gene lookup returns CDR1 SQVTM and CDR2 ANQGSEA. CDR3 protein: CSGRQPNTGELFF.

V usage is TRBV28 and J usage is TRBJ2-5; TCRdb's assignment of TRBD1 cannot be checked, as there is no DNA. CDR1 and CDR2 from the germline V gene are MDHEN and SYDVKM. The CDR3 contains 14 residues. The CDR3 sequence is CASSSLGNQETQYF.

V is TRBV2 and J is TRBJ2-2; TCRdb selects TRBD1, and the lack of DNA leaves this call unchecked. Germline values: CDR1 SNHLY, CDR2 FYNNEI. The CDR3 extends over 15 amino acids. CDR3 amino acids: CATQDRGRDTGELFF.